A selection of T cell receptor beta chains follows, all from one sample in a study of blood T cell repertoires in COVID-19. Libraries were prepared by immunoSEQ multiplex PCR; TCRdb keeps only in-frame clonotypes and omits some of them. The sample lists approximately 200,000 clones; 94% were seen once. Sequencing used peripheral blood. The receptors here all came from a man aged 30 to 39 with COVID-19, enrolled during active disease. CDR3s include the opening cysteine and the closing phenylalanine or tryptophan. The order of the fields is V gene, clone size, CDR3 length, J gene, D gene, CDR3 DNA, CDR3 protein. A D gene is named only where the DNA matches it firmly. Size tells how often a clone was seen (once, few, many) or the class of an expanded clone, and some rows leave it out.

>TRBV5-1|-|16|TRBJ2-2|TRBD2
TGCGCCAGCAGCCCGAGCGGGGGGGCAAACACCGGGGAGCTGTTTTTT
CASSPSGGANTGELFF
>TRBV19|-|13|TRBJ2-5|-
TGTGCCAGTAGTCCGGACAGAGGCGAGACCCAGTACTTC
CASSPDRGETQYF
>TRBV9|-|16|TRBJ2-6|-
TGTGCCAGCAGGGGCAGGGAAGCAGCTGGGGCCAACGTCCTGACTTTC
CASRGREAAGANVLTF
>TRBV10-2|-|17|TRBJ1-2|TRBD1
TGCGCCAGCAGTGAGCCGGTTTGGGACAGGGGTAGTTATGGCTACACCTTC
CASSEPVWDRGSYGYTF
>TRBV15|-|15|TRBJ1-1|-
TGTGCCACCAGCCCGAATTGGGGAGAGGACACTGAAGCTTTCTTT
CATSPNWGEDTEAFF
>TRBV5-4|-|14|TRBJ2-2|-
TGTGCCAGCACCCGGGATCTAAACACCGGGGAGCTGTTTTTT
CASTRDLNTGELFF
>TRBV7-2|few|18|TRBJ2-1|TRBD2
TGTGCCAGCAGCTTAAATTTAGGGGGACTAGCGGTCTACAATGAGCAGTTCTTC
CASSLNLGGLAVYNEQFF
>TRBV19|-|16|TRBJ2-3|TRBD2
TGTGCCAGTACCACTAGCGGGGCCCCCTTCACAGATACGCAGTATTTT
CASTTSGAPFTDTQYF
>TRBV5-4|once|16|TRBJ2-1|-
TGTGCCAGCAGCTTCTACGTGGGGGGTGCCTACAATGAGCAGTTCTTC
CASSFYVGGAYNEQFF
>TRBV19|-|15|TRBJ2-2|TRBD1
TGTGCCAGTAGTAAGGGACAGGGGATTTCCGGGGAGCTGTTTTTT
CASSKGQGISGELFF
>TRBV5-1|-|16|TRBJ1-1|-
TGCGCCAGCAGCTCGATACAACAGGGTAGGGACACTGAAGCTTTCTTT
CASSSIQQGRDTEAFF
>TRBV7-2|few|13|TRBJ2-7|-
TGTGCCAGCAGCTCACAGGGTTTAGGGGAGCAGTACTTC
CASSSQGLGEQYF
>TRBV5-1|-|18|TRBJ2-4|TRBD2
TGCGCCAGCAGCGCCCTAGCGGGGGGGCCAATTAGTAAAAACATTCAGTACTTC
CASSALAGGPISKNIQYF
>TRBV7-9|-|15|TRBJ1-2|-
TGTGCCAGCAGCTTAGGGGTTCAGGGAGGCTATGGCTACACCTTC
CASSLGVQGGYGYTF
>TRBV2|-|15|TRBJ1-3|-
TGTGCCAGCAGTGAATGGGCAGTGAGTGGAAACACCATATATTTT
CASSEWAVSGNTIYF
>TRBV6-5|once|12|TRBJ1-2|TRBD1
TGTGCCAGCAGTTTGACAGGGTCTGGCTACACCTTC
CASSLTGSGYTF
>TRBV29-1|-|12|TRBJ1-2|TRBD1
TGCAGCTCTAGGGACAGGGATTATGGCTACACCTTC
CSSRDRDYGYTF
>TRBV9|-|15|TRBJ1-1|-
TGTGCCAGCAGCGGTGGGGGACTCGGAAAGACTGAAGCTTTCTTT
CASSGGGLGKTEAFF
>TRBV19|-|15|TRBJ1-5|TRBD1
TGTGCCAGTAGTAAGGGACAGGGGAAGAATCAGCCCCAGCATTTT
CASSKGQGKNQPQHF
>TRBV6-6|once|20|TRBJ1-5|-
TGTGCCAGCAGACGACTTGAGGGGGGGCGAAGTCGAATTGCGGGTCAGCCCCAGCATTTT
CASRRLEGGRSRIAGQPQHF
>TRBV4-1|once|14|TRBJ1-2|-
TGCGCCAGCAGCCAAGCCGAGGCAACCTATGGCTACACCTTC
CASSQAEATYGYTF
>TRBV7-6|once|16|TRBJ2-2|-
TGTGCCAGCAGCTTAGCGGGGCAGAGTTACACCGGGGAGCTGTTTTTT
CASSLAGQSYTGELFF
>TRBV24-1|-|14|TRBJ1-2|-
TGTGCCACCAGTGAATCGAACAGGTGGGGAGGCTACACCTTC
CATSESNRWGGYTF
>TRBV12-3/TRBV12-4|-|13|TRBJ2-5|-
TGTGCCAGCAGTTTGCGCGTGTGGGAGACCCAGTACTTC
CASSLRVWETQYF
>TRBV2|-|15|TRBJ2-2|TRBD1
TGTGCCAGCGGAACAGGGGGACTCCCCACCGGGGAGCTGTTTTTT
CASGTGGLPTGELFF
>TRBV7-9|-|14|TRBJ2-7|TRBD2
TGTGCCAGCAGCTTGGATAGCGGGTCCTTCGAGCAGTACTTC
CASSLDSGSFEQYF
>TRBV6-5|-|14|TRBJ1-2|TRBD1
TGTGCCAGCAGTTACAACAGGGGCGTGGGTGGCTACACCTTC
CASSYNRGVGGYTF
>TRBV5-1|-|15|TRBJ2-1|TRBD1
TGCGCCAGCAGCACGACAGGGGAAGGATACAATGAGCAGTTCTTC
CASSTTGEGYNEQFF
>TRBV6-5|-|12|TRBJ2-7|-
TGTGCCAGCAGCCGAACTAGCTACGAGCAGTACTTC
CASSRTSYEQYF
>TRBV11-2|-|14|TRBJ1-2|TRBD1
TGTGCCAGCAGCTCGGACAGGGCTAACTATGGCTACACCTTC
CASSSDRANYGYTF
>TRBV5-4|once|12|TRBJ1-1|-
TGTGCCAGCAGCTTTCGAGGTACTGAAGCTTTCTTT
CASSFRGTEAFF
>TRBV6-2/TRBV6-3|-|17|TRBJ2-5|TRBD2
TGTGCCAGCAGTTACCGTCGACTAGCGGGGTACCAAGAGACCCAGTACTTC
CASSYRRLAGYQETQYF
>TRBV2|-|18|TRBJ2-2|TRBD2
TGTGCCAGCAGTGAAAGATCTAGCGGGGGGCCGAACACCGGGGAGCTGTTTTTT
CASSERSSGGPNTGELFF
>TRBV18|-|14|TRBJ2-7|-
TGTGCCAGCTCACCCCCGGGACACGGCTACGAGCAGTACTTC
CASSPPGHGYEQYF